The next 5 T cell receptor beta chains were all read from a single sample in a study of identical twins. MiXCR, applied by TCRdb to the 5' RACE reads, yields one record per CDR3 protein. This table holds fewer than 500,000 distinct CDR3 sequences, roughly 24% found once. A further study also used this sample, focusing on T cells expressing NK-cell markers.

Sequencing was carried out using CD4+ T cells sorted from blood. The origin of the receptors is a young woman in good health.

This clonotype was recorded a few times. This chain links TRBV7-9 with TRBJ2-7; weak D call: TRBD2 (6 bases). The CDR3 is 15 residues long. Germline CDR1 is SEHNR and CDR2 is FQNEAQ (reference sequence). With 5 bases removed from V and 1 base from J, the gap between germline ends came to 15 bases. The CDR3 loop reads CASSPVAARSYEQYF. Written as DNA, the CDR3 is TGTGCCAGCAGCCCTGTAGCGGCCCGATCCTACGAGCAGTACTTC.

The chain combines TRBV5-6 with TRBJ2-1; tentative D call: TRBD1 (6 bases). V dropped 1 base and J dropped 15 bases, with 11 bases sitting between them. The CDR3 loop spans 11 amino acids. CDR1 and CDR2 from the germline V gene are SGHDT and YYEEEE. The CDR3 region has the DNA TGTGCCAGCAGCTTGAGGGGGTGGCCGTTCTTC. It is translated as CASSLRGWPFF.

The rearrangement links TRBV7-9 to TRBJ2-3; D might be TRBD2 (6 bases). The germline V and J ends were trimmed by 3 bases and 1 base, with 14 bases remaining between them. Germline CDR1 reads SEHNR; CDR2 reads FQNEAQ (reference sequence). This CDR3 comprises 16 residues. This CDR3 is CASSLYAGSGTDTQYF. For the CDR3, the DNA is TGTGCCAGCAGCTTGTATGCGGGGTCGGGCACAGATACGCAGTATTTT.

V usage is TRBV20-1 and J usage is TRBJ2-5; no reliable D call. The CDR3 is 11 amino acids. Trimming removed 1 base at V and 5 bases at J, with 5 bases between. Germline V gene lookup returns CDR1 DFQATT and CDR2 SNEGSKA (reference sequence). The DNA of the CDR3 is TGCAGTGCTAGAGCATGGGAGACCCAGTACTTC. This gives the protein CSARAWETQYF.

The sample holds many counts of this clonotype. The V call is TRBV7-9, the J call TRBJ1-2; 7 bases agree with TRBD1. This CDR3 has 15 amino acids. V lost 2 bases to trimming and J lost 1 base; unmatched junction nucleotides: 4. The germline V gene encodes CDR1 SEHNR and CDR2 FQNEAQ (reference sequence). For the CDR3, the DNA is TGTGCCAGCAGCTTATCGGCAGGGGGTAACTATGGCTACACCTTC. This gives the protein CASSLSAGGNYGYTF.